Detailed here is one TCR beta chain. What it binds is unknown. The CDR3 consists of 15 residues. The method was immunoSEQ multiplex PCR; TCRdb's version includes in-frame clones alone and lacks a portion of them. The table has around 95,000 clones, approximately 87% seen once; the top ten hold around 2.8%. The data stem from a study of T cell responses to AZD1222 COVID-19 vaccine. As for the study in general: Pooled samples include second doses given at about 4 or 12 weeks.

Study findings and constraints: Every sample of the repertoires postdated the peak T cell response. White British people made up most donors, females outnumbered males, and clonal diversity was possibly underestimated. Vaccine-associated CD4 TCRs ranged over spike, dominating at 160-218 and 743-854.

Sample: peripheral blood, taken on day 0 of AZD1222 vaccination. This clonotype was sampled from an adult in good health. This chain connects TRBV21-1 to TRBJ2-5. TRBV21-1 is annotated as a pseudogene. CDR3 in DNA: TGTGCCAGCAGCAAAGTCGAAGGGACCCAAGAGACCCAGTACTTC. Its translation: CASSKVEGTQETQYF.